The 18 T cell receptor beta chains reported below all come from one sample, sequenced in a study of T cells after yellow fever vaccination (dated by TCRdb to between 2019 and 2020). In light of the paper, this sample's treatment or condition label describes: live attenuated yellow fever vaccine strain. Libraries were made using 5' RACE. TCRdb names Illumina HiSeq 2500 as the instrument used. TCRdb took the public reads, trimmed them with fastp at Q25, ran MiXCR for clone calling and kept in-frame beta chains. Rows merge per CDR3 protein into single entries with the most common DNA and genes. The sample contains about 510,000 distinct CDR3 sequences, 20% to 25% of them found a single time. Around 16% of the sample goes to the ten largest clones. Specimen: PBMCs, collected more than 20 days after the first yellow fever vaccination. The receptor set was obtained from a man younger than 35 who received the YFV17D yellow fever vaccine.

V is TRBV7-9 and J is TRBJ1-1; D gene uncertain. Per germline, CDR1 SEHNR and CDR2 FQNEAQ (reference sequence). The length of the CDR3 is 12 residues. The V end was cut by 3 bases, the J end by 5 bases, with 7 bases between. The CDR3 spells CASSFEETEAFF. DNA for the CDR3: TGTGCCAGCAGCTTTGAGGAGACTGAAGCTTTCTTT. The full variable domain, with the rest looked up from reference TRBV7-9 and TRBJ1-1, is DTGVSQNPRHKITKRGQNVTFRCDPISEHNRLYWYRQTLGQGPEFLTYFQNEAQLEKSRLLSDRFSAERPKGSFSTLEIQRTEQGDSAMYLCASSFEETEAFFGQGTRLTVV.

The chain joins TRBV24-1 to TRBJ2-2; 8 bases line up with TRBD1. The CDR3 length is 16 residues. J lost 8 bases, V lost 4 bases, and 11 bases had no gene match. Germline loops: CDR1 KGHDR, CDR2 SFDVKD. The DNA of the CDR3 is TGTGCCACCAGTGACCCCCGGACAGGGAAGATTGGGGAGCTGTTTTTT. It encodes CATSDPRTGKIGELFF.

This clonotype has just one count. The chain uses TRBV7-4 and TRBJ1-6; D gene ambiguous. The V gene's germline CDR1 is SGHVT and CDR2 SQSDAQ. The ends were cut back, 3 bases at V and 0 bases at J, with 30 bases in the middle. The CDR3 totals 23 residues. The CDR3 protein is CASSFPRRVESIRENSYNSPLHF. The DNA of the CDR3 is TGTGCCAGCAGCTTCCCGCGAAGGGTAGAATCCATACGGGAAAACTCCTATAATTCACCCCTCCACTTT.

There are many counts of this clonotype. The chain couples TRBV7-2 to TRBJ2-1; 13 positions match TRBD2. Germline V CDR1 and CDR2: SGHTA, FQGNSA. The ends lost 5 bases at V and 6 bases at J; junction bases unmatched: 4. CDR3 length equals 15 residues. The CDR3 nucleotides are TGTGCCAGCAGCCCCGGACTAGCGGGGGCCAATGAGCAGTTCTTC. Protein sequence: CASSPGLAGANEQFF.

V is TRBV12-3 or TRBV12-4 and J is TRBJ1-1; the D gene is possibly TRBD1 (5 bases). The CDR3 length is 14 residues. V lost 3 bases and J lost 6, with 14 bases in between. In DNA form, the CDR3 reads TGTGCCAGCAGTTTCGATTGGGAGGGGCCTGAAGCTTTCTTT. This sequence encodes CASSFDWEGPEAFF.

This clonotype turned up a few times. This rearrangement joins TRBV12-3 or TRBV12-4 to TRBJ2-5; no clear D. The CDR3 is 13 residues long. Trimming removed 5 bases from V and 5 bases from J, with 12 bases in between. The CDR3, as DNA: TGTGCCAGCAGTCGAGTAGTCGGGGAGACCCAGTACTTC. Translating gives CASSRVVGETQYF.

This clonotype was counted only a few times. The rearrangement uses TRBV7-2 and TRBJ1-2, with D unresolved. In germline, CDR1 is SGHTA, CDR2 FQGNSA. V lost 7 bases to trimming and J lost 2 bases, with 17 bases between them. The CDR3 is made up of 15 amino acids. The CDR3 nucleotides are TGTGCCAGCAACCTCAAAGGGATAAGGAACTATGGCTACACCTTC. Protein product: CASNLKGIRNYGYTF.

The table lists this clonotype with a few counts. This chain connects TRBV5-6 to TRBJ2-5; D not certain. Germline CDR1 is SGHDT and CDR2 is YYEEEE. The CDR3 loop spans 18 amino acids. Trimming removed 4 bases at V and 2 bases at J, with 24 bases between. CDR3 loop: CASSPKGHYLPRQETQYF. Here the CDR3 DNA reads TGTGCCAGCAGCCCGAAGGGTCACTACCTACCAAGACAAGAGACCCAGTACTTC.

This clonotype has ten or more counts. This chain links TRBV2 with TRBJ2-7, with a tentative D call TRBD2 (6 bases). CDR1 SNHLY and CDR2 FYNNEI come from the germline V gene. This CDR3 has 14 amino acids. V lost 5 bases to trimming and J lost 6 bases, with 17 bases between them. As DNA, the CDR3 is TGTGCCAGCAGTTCGGGACTGGGAAGGGGCGAGCAGTACTTC. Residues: CASSSGLGRGEQYF.

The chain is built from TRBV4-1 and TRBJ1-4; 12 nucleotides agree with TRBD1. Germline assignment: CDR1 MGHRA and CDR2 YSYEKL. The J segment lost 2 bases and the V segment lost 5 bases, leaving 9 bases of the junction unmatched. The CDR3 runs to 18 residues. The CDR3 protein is CASSAGTGGWKTNEKLFF. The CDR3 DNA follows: TGCGCCAGCAGCGCCGGGACAGGGGGCTGGAAGACTAATGAAAAACTGTTTTTT.

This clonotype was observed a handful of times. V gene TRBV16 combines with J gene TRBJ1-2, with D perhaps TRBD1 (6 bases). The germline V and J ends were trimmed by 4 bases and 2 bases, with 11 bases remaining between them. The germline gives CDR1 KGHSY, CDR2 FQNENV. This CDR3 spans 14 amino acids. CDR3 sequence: CASSPQTGNYGYTF. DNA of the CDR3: TGTGCCAGCAGCCCCCAGACAGGAAACTATGGCTACACCTTC.

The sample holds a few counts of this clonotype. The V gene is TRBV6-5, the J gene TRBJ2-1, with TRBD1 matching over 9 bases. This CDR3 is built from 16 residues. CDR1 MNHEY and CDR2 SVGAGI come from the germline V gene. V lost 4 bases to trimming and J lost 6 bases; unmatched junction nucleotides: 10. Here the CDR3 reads CASSFTGTGRGNEQFF. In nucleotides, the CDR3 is TGTGCCAGCAGTTTCACCGGGACAGGGCGGGGCAATGAGCAGTTCTTC.

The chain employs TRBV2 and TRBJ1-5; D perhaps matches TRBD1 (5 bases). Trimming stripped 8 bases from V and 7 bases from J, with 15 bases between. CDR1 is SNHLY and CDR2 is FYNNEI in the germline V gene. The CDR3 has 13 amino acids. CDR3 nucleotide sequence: TGTGCCAGCGGGAGACAGTACAGACAGCCCCAGCATTTT. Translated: CASGRQYRQPQHF.

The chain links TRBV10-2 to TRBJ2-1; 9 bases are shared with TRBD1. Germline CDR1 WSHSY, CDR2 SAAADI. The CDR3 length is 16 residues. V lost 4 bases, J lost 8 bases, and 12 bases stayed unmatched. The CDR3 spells CASSVGGQGSQYEQFF. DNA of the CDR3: TGCGCCAGCAGTGTAGGGGGACAGGGATCGCAATATGAGCAGTTCTTC.

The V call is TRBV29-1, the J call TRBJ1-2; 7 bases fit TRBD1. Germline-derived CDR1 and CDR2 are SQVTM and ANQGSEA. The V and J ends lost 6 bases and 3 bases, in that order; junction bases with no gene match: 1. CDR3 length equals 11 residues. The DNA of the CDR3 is TGCAGCGTCGGGACAGACTATGGCTACACCTTC. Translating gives CSVGTDYGYTF.

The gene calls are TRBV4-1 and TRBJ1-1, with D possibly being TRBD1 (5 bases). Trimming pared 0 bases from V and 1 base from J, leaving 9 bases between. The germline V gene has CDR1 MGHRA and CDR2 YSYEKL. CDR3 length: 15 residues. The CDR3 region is CASSQDPQGNTEAFF. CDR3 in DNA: TGCGCCAGCAGCCAAGATCCGCAGGGGAACACTGAAGCTTTCTTT.

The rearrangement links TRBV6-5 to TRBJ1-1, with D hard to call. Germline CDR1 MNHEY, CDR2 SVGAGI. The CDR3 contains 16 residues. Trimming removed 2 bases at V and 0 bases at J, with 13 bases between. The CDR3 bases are TGTGCCAGCAGTTACGCCGGCGTCCTCTTGAACACTGAAGCTTTCTTT. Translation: CASSYAGVLLNTEAFF.

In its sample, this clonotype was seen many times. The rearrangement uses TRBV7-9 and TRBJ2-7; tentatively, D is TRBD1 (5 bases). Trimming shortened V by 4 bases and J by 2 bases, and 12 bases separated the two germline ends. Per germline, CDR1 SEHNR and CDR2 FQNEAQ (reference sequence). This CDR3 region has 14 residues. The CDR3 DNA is TGTGCCAGCAGCTCCTCCCCGACAGCCTACGAGCAGTACTTC. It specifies CASSSSPTAYEQYF.